This is a list of T cell receptor beta chains from one sample in a study of blood T cell repertoires in COVID-19. The protocol was immunoSEQ multiplex PCR, while the TCRdb copy is restricted to in-frame clones and leaves out a portion. The data contain under 450,000 clones, approximately 89% of them singletons. The sequenced material came from PBMCs or T cells enriched from blood (not recorded which). The receptors originated from a middle-aged woman who had been exposed to COVID-19. The CDR3 runs from the conserved cysteine through the conserved F or W. The D gene is left open where the match is weak. Where a row states a size, it is once, few, many or the class of an expanded clone; other rows omit it.

d_call: -; v_call: TRBV4-2; j_call: TRBJ2-6; clone_size: -; cdr3_aa: CASSQDGGFGANVLTF; cdr3_nt: TGTGCCAGCAGCCAAGATGGAGGGTTTGGGGCCAACGTCCTGACTTTC
d_call: TRBD1; v_call: TRBV5-5; j_call: TRBJ2-1; clone_size: -; cdr3_aa: CASSFTGETYNEQFF; cdr3_nt: TGTGCCAGCAGCTTTACAGGGGAAACCTACAATGAGCAGTTCTTC
d_call: TRBD2; v_call: TRBV12-5; j_call: TRBJ2-5; clone_size: -; cdr3_aa: CASGIAGGDAETQYF; cdr3_nt: TGTGCTAGTGGAATAGCGGGAGGGGATGCAGAGACCCAGTACTTC
d_call: -; v_call: TRBV7-9; j_call: TRBJ1-1; clone_size: -; cdr3_aa: CASSYNTGMNTEAFF; cdr3_nt: TGTGCCAGCAGCTACAATACAGGGATGAACACTGAAGCTTTCTTT
d_call: -; v_call: TRBV5-1; j_call: TRBJ2-7; clone_size: -; cdr3_aa: CASSYTGDKPYEQYF; cdr3_nt: TGCGCCAGCAGCTATACGGGAGATAAGCCCTACGAGCAGTACTTC
d_call: TRBD1; v_call: TRBV9; j_call: TRBJ1-6; clone_size: -; cdr3_aa: CASSVDEGAIRNGSPLHF; cdr3_nt: TGTGCCAGCAGCGTAGACGAGGGGGCAATAAGGAATGGTTCACCCCTCCACTTT
d_call: -; v_call: TRBV3-1/TRBV3-2; j_call: TRBJ1-1; clone_size: -; cdr3_aa: CASSPKRGGNTEAFF; cdr3_nt: TGTGCCAGCAGCCCAAAAAGGGGCGGGAACACTGAAGCTTTCTTT
d_call: -; v_call: TRBV6-4; j_call: TRBJ1-6; clone_size: many; cdr3_aa: CASSDSSNSPLHF; cdr3_nt: TGTGCCAGCAGTGACTCGTCAAATTCACCCCTCCACTTT
d_call: -; v_call: TRBV7-2; j_call: TRBJ1-2; clone_size: -; cdr3_aa: CASSSTGTQVNYGYTF; cdr3_nt: TGTGCCAGCAGCTCGACCGGGACACAAGTAAACTATGGCTACACCTTC
d_call: -; v_call: TRBV2; j_call: TRBJ1-4; clone_size: -; cdr3_aa: CASSSRIPTNEKLFF; cdr3_nt: TGTGCCAGCAGTTCCAGAATACCAACTAATGAAAAACTGTTTTTT
d_call: -; v_call: TRBV3-1/TRBV3-2; j_call: TRBJ1-2; clone_size: -; cdr3_aa: CASSPRTGIRGYTF; cdr3_nt: TGTGCCAGCAGCCCGCGCACAGGGATTCGGGGCTACACCTTC
d_call: -; v_call: TRBV19; j_call: TRBJ1-5; clone_size: -; cdr3_aa: CASSTGRGQPQHF; cdr3_nt: TGTGCCAGTAGTACAGGACGGGGACAGCCCCAGCATTTT
d_call: TRBD2; v_call: TRBV7-6; j_call: TRBJ2-3; clone_size: -; cdr3_aa: CASALASGSTDTQYF; cdr3_nt: TGTGCCAGCGCCTTGGCTAGCGGGAGCACAGATACGCAGTATTTT
d_call: TRBD1; v_call: TRBV9; j_call: TRBJ1-2; clone_size: -; cdr3_aa: CASSAARTGGDYGYTF; cdr3_nt: TGTGCCAGCAGCGCCGCTAGGACAGGGGGTGACTATGGCTACACCTTC
d_call: -; v_call: TRBV5-1; j_call: TRBJ1-3; clone_size: -; cdr3_aa: CASSLAGRVLGNTIYF; cdr3_nt: TGCGCCAGCAGCTTGGCCGGGAGGGTACTTGGAAACACCATATATTTT
d_call: -; v_call: TRBV11-2; j_call: TRBJ1-5; clone_size: -; cdr3_aa: CASSLGPGYNQPQHF; cdr3_nt: TGTGCCAGCAGCTTAGGTCCCGGGTACAATCAGCCCCAGCATTTT